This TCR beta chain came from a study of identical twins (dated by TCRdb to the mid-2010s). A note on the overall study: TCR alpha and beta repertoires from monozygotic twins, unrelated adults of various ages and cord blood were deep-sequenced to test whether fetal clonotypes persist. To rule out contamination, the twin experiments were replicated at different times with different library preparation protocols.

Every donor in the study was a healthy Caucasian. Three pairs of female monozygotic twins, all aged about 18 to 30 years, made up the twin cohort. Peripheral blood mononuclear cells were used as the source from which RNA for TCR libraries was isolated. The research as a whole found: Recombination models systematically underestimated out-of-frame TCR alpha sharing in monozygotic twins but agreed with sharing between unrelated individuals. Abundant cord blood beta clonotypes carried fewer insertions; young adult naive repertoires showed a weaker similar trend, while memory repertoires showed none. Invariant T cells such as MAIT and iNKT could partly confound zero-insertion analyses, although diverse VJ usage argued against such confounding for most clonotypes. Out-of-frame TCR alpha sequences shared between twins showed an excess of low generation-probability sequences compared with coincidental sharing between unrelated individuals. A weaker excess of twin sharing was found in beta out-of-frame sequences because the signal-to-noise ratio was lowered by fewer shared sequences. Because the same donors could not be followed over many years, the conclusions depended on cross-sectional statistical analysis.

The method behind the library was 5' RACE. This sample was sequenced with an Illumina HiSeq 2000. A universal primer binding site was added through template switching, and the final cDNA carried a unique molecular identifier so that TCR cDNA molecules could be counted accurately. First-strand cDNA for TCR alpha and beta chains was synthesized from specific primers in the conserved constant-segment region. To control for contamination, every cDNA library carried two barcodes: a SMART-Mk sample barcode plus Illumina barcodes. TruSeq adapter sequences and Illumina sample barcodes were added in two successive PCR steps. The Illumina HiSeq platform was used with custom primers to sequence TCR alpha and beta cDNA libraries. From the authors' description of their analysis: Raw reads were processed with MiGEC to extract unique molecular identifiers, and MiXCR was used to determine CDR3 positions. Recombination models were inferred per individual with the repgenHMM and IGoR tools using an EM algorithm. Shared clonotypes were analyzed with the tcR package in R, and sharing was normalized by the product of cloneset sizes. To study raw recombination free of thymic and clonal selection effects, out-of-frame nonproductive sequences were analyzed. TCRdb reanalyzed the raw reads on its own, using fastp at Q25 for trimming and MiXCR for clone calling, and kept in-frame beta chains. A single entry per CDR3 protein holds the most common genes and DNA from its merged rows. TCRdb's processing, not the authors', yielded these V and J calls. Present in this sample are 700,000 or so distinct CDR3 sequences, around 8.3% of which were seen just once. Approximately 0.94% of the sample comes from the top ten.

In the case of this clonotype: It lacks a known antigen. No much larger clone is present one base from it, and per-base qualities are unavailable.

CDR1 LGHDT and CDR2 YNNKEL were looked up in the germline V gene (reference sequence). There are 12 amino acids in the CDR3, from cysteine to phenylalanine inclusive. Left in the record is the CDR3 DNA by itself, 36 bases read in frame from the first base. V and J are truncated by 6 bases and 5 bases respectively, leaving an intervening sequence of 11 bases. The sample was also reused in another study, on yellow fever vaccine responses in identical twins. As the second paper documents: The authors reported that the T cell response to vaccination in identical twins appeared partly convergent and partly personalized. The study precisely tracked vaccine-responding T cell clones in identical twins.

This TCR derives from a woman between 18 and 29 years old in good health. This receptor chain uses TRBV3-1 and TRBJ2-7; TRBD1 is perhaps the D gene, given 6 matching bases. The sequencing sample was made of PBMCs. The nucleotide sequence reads TGTGCCAGCAGTAGGGGGATCAACGAGCAGTACTTC. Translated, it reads CASSRGINEQYF.